Presented here are 27 T cell receptor beta chains from one specimen sequenced in a study of blood T cell repertoires in COVID-19. Libraries were prepared by immunoSEQ multiplex PCR; TCRdb keeps only in-frame clonotypes and omits some of them. Among about 460,000 clones listed, 70% to 90% were seen once. Material for sequencing was PBMCs or T cells enriched from blood (not recorded which). The source of these receptors is a woman aged 55-70 years who had recovered from COVID-19.

This clone was detected once. The rearrangement links TRBV5-1 to TRBJ2-7, with TRBD1 matching over 10 bases. Trimming took 4 bases from V and 9 from J; bases not matched to a gene: 13. Germline CDR1 reads SGHRS; CDR2 reads YFSETQ. The CDR3 is 15 amino acids. The CDR3 nucleotides read TGCGCCAGCAGCGGGCGAACCGGGACAGGGGTAGTGCAGTACTTC. As protein: CASSGRTGTGVVQYF.

The chain is built from TRBV18 and TRBJ1-1; 12 bases align to TRBD1. This CDR3 is 15 amino acids long. Germline trimming cut 5 bases from V and 3 bases from J; bases unmatched to any gene: 4. Germline CDR1 KGHSH, CDR2 LQKENI. CDR3 amino acids: CASSGTGGVYTEAFF. CDR3 coding DNA: TGTGCCAGCTCAGGGACAGGGGGCGTTTACACTGAAGCTTTCTTT.

The chain links TRBV18 to TRBJ1-5, with D maybe TRBD1 (5 bases). In germline, CDR1 is KGHSH, CDR2 LQKENI. CDR3 length equals 14 residues. Trimming left V 3 bases short and J 1 base short, with 7 bases between. The DNA for the CDR3 is TGTGCCAGCTCACCGGCAGGGAGCAATCAGCCCCAGCATTTT. Translating it yields CASSPAGSNQPQHF.

This clone was picked up one time. This rearrangement joins TRBV24-1 to TRBJ2-6; weak D call: TRBD1 (6 bases). The length of the CDR3 is 14 residues. The V and J ends lost 9 bases and 0 bases respectively, with 8 bases between them. The V gene's germline CDR1 is KGHDR and CDR2 SFDVKD. CDR3 nucleotides: TGTGCCACCGGACAGAACTCTGGGGCCAACGTCCTGACTTTC. Translated: CATGQNSGANVLTF.

The rearrangement joins TRBV29-1 to TRBJ1-5, with TRBD1 as a possible D gene (5 bases). V gave up 6 bases and J gave up 0 bases, with 12 bases separating them. From germline, CDR1 is SQVTM and CDR2 ANQGSEA. The CDR3 is 14 amino acids. The CDR3 DNA follows: TGCAGCGTCCAGACAGAGTATAGCAATCAGCCCCAGCATTTT. Translation: CSVQTEYSNQPQHF.

CDR3 amino acids: CASSSWTGKAYNEQFF. CDR3 sequence (DNA): TGTGCCAGCAGTTCCTGGACTGGGAAAGCCTACAATGAGCAGTTCTTC. The V gene is TRBV27, the J gene TRBJ2-1, with a weak D call TRBD2 (5 bases). The germline V gene has CDR1 MNHEY and CDR2 SMNVEV (reference sequence). This CDR3 spans 16 amino acids. Trimming took off 4 bases at V and 2 bases at J, with 15 bases between the two ends.

The CDR3, as DNA: TGTGCCACCAGTGACTCGGGACAGCAAGAGACCCAGTACTTC. Protein sequence: CATSDSGQQETQYF. This chain uses TRBV24-1 with TRBJ2-5, with 7 bases matching TRBD1. Germline V lookup: CDR1 KGHDR, CDR2 SFDVKD. Trimming at V came to 4 bases and at J to 2 bases, leaving 3 bases not matched to a gene. The CDR3 loop spans 14 amino acids.

This clone was counted a few times. This sequence joins TRBV10-3 and TRBJ1-1; D is uncertain. This CDR3 comprises 12 residues. Germline V gene lookup returns CDR1 ENHRY and CDR2 SYGVKD. The V gene lost 0 bases and the J gene lost 7 bases, with 6 bases spanning the gap. CDR3 protein: CAISESRVEAFF. In DNA form, the CDR3 reads TGTGCCATCAGTGAGTCGAGAGTTGAAGCTTTCTTT.

J is TRBJ1-3 and V is TRBV5-6; D possibly corresponds to TRBD1 (6 bases). This CDR3 region has 17 residues. The V gene lost 0 bases and the J gene lost 0 bases, with 13 bases spanning the gap. Germline values: CDR1 SGHDT, CDR2 YYEEEE. The CDR3 region is CASSLAGGLSSGNTIYF. The CDR3 coding sequence is TGTGCCAGCAGCTTGGCCGGGGGGCTGAGCTCTGGAAACACCATATATTTT.

This rearrangement joins TRBV11-2 to TRBJ2-7; weak D call: TRBD2 (5 bases). This CDR3 region has 16 residues. The V gene lost 5 bases and the J gene lost 4 bases, with 21 bases spanning the gap. Germline V gene lookup returns CDR1 SGHAT and CDR2 FQNNGV. The CDR3 nucleotides are TGTGCCAGCAGCCCTCAGGCCTGGACTTCCGGGTACGAGCAGTACTTC. Encoded protein: CASSPQAWTSGYEQYF.

J is TRBJ1-1 and V is TRBV3-1 (or the pseudogene TRBV3-2); 11 bases align to TRBD1. Germline V lookup: CDR1 LGHDT, CDR2 YNNKEL (reference sequence). V gave up 1 base and J gave up 10 bases; unmatched junction bases: 2. The CDR3 is 13 amino acids. CDR3 sequence (DNA): TGTGCCAGCAGCCAAGGGGGACAGGGGGTAGCTTTCTTT. It translates to CASSQGGQGVAFF.

The rearrangement links TRBV18 to TRBJ1-6; D call uncertain. Trimming cost V 3 bases and J 14 bases, with 17 bases left between them. In germline, CDR1 is KGHSH, CDR2 LQKENI. This CDR3 has 14 residues. The DNA for the CDR3 is TGTGCCAGCTCACCGGAGGGTAGCTTTTTGGCCCTCCACTTT. This sequence encodes CASSPEGSFLALHF. The full variable domain, rest sourced from reference TRBV18 and TRBJ1-6, is NAGVMQNPRHLVRRRGQEARLRCSPMKGHSHVYWYRQLPEEGLKFMVYLQKENIIDESGMPKERFSAEFPKEGPSILRIQQVVRGDSAAYFCASSPEGSFLALHFGNGTRLTVT.

The rearrangement joins TRBV4-1 to TRBJ1-2, with D uncertain. The V end was cut by 0 bases, the J end by 1 base, with 6 bases between. The CDR3 runs 14 residues. Germline CDR1 is MGHRA and CDR2 is YSYEKL. The CDR3 DNA sequence: TGCGCCAGCAGCCAAGAGTACAGTAACTATGGCTACACCTTC. Residues: CASSQEYSNYGYTF.

CDR3 amino acids: CASSYRDTGYEQYF. The CDR3 DNA reads as TGTGCCAGCAGTTACAGGGACACGGGCTACGAGCAGTACTTC. The V call is TRBV6-5, the J call TRBJ2-7; D might be TRBD1 (6 bases). The CDR3 is 14 amino acids. In germline, CDR1 is MNHEY, CDR2 SVGAGI. V dropped 2 bases and J dropped 3 bases, with 11 bases sitting between them.

CDR3 amino acids: CASSAEDRGYGYGYTF. The CDR3 coding sequence is TGTGCCAGCAGCGCCGAAGACAGGGGTTACGGCTATGGCTACACCTTC. This chain uses TRBV9 with TRBJ1-2, with 8 bases that match TRBD1. The J segment lost 4 bases and the V segment lost 3 bases, leaving 11 bases of the junction unmatched. The germline V gene encodes CDR1 SGDLS and CDR2 YYNGEE. The CDR3 consists of 16 residues.

With regard to this clone: Other DNA sequences in the sample encode the same CDR3. V usage is TRBV5-1 and J usage is TRBJ1-2; D unclear. Germline CDR1 reads SGHRS; CDR2 reads YFSETQ. The CDR3 sequence is 13 residues long. V lost 0 bases to trimming and J lost 1 base, with 4 bases between them. This chain's CDR3 is CASSLDSNYGYTF. The CDR3 DNA follows: TGCGCCAGCAGCTTGGACAGTAACTATGGCTACACCTTC. Full variable domain (missing parts from reference TRBV5-1 and TRBJ1-2): KAGVTQTPRYLIKTRGQQVTLSCSPISGHRSVSWYQQTPGQGLQFLFEYFSETQRNKGNFPGRFSGRQFSNSRSEMNVSTLELGDSALYLCASSLDSNYGYTFGSGTRLTVV.

The chain has TRBV24-1 and TRBJ2-2, with no clear D. The CDR3 totals 12 residues. Trimming removed 3 bases at V and 5 bases at J, with 3 bases between. CDR1 and CDR2 from the germline V gene are KGHDR and SFDVKD. The CDR3 DNA sequence: TGTGCCACCAGTGATCGTACCGGGGAGCTGTTTTTT. It specifies CATSDRTGELFF.

The chain joins TRBV19 to TRBJ1-1; 12 nucleotides agree with TRBD1. This CDR3 has 15 amino acids. Germline V gene data show CDR1 as LNHDA and CDR2 as SQIVND (reference sequence). The trim removed 10 bases at V and 4 bases at J, leaving 10 bases unmatched. The CDR3 DNA sequence: TGTGCCACTGTCCCGGGACAGGGGGCAGGCACTGAAGCTTTCTTT. It yields the protein CATVPGQGAGTEAFF.

The V call is TRBV29-1, the J call TRBJ1-2, with 7 positions matching TRBD1. The CDR3 is 12 amino acids. V lost 4 bases, J lost 6 bases, and 5 bases stayed unmatched. In germline, CDR1 is SQVTM, CDR2 ANQGSEA. As DNA, the CDR3 is TGCAGCGTTGGAGGGGGCAGGGATGGCTACACCTTC. Translation: CSVGGGRDGYTF.

V is TRBV3-1 (or the pseudogene TRBV3-2) and J is TRBJ2-4, with D possibly TRBD2 on 7 matching bases. CDR1 is LGHDT and CDR2 is YNNKEL in the germline V gene (reference sequence). The V and J ends lost 4 bases and 1 base respectively, with 11 bases between them. The CDR3 runs 15 residues. The CDR3 sequence is CASSLGGLAKNIQYF. The CDR3 nucleotides read TGTGCCAGCAGCCTGGGGGGGCTGGCCAAAAACATTCAGTACTTC.

This chain joins TRBV18 and TRBJ2-5; 7 bases line up with TRBD1. The CDR3 sequence is 15 residues long. V lost 3 bases and J lost 4; bases outside the gene matches: 8. Looked up from germline, CDR1 is KGHSH and CDR2 is LQKENI. Here the CDR3 reads CASSPPRQGRETQYF. CDR3 in DNA: TGTGCCAGCTCACCTCCGAGACAGGGTCGAGAGACCCAGTACTTC. Combining the CDR3 with reference TRBV18 and TRBJ2-5 gives the whole variable domain NAGVMQNPRHLVRRRGQEARLRCSPMKGHSHVYWYRQLPEEGLKFMVYLQKENIIDESGMPKERFSAEFPKEGPSILRIQQVVRGDSAAYFCASSPPRQGRETQYFGPGTRLLVL.

This clone was seen a handful of times. One end of the junction is discordant with germline, which a read error may explain. The chain recombines TRBV7-8 with TRBJ1-2; TRBD1 matches at 9 bases. CDR1 is SGHVS and CDR2 is FQNEAQ in the germline V gene. This CDR3 is built from 15 residues. The CDR3 nucleotides read TGTGCCAGCAGCTCATACAGGGGGCTGAACTCTGGCTACACCTTC. It yields the protein CASSSYRGLNSGYTF.

The J gene is TRBJ2-5, the V gene TRBV25-1, with D perhaps TRBD1 (6 bases). V shed 4 bases and J shed 4 bases, with 10 bases lying between them. The CDR3 covers 13 residues. CDR1 MGHDK and CDR2 SYGVNS come from the germline V gene. DNA for the CDR3: TGTGCCAGCAGTGGGGGGCACGGAGAGACCCAGTACTTC. It encodes CASSGGHGETQYF.

This clone showed up just once. J is TRBJ2-3 and V is TRBV7-9, with TRBD1 as a possible D gene (6 bases). The V end was cut by 2 bases, the J end by 1 base, with 10 bases between. CDR1 is SEHNR and CDR2 is FQNEAQ in the germline V gene (reference sequence). This CDR3 is 15 amino acids long. The chain's CDR3 is CASSLWGPGTDTQYF. The CDR3 DNA sequence: TGTGCCAGCAGCTTATGGGGGCCCGGCACAGATACGCAGTATTTT.

This rearrangement joins TRBV7-2 to TRBJ2-7; 9 bases agree with TRBD1. This CDR3 contains 15 residues. Germline assignment: CDR1 SGHTA and CDR2 FQGNSA. V dropped 2 bases and J dropped 5; count of bases not matched to a gene: 7. CDR3 DNA sequence: TGTGCCAGCAGCTTAAGGCCGGGACAGGGAAACGAGCAGTACGTC. Residues: CASSLRPGQGNEQYV.

V usage is TRBV6-4 and J usage is TRBJ1-2; 7 nucleotides agree with TRBD1. Germline V gene sequence: CDR1 MRHNA, CDR2 SNTAGT. Unmatched junction bases numbered 3, after V lost 0 bases and J lost 2 bases. CDR3 length equals 15 residues. DNA for the CDR3: TGTGCCAGCAGTGACTCGGCAGGGGGGAACTATGGCTACACCTTC. Translated: CASSDSAGGNYGYTF.

The rearrangement uses TRBV3-1 (or the pseudogene TRBV3-2) and TRBJ2-3; the match to TRBD1 covers 7 bases. V dropped 3 bases and J dropped 2; count of bases not matched to a gene: 8. This CDR3 has 16 amino acids. Germline values: CDR1 LGHDT, CDR2 YNNKEL (reference sequence). The CDR3 loop reads CASSQEWGQTTDTQYF. The DNA for the CDR3 is TGTGCCAGCAGCCAGGAATGGGGACAGACCACAGATACGCAGTATTTT.